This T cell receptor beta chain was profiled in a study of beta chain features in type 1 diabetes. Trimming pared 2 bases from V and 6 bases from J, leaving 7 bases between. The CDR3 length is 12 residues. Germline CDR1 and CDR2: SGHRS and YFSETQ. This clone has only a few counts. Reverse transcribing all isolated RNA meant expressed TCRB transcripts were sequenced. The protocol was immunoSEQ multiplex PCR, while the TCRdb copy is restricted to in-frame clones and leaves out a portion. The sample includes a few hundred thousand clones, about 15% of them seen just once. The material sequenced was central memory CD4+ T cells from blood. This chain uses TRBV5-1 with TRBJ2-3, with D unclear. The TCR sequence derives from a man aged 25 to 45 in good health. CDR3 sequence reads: CASSFQGDTQYF. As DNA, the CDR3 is TGCGCCAGCAGCTTTCAAGGGGATACGCAGTATTTT.